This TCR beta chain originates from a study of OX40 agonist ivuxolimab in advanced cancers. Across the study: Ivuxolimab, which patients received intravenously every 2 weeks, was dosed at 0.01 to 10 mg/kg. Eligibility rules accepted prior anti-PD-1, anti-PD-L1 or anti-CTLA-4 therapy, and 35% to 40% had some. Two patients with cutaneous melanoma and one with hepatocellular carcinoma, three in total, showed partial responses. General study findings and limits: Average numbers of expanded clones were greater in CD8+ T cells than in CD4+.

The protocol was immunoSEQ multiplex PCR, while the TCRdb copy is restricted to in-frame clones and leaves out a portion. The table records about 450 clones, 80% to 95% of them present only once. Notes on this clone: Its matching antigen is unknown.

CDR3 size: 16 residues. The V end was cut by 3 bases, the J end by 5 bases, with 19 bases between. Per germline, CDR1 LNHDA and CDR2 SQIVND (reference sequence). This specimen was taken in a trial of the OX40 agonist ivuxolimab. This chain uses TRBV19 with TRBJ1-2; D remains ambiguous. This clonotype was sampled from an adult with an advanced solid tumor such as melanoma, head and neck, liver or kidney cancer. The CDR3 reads CASSITLGSSVYGYTF. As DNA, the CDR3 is TGTGCCAGTAGTATCACCCTCGGCAGCTCCGTATATGGCTACACCTTC.